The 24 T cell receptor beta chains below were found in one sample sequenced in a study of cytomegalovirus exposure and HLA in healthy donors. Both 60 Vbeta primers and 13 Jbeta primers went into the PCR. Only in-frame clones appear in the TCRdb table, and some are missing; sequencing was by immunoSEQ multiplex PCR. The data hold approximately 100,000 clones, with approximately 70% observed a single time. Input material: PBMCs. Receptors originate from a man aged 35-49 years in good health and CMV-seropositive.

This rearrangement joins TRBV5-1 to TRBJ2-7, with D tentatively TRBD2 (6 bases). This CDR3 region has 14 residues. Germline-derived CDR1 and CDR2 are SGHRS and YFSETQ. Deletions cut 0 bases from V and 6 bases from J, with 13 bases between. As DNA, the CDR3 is TGCGCCAGCAGCTTGGACGCGGGGACGGGCGAGCAGTACTTC. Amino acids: CASSLDAGTGEQYF.

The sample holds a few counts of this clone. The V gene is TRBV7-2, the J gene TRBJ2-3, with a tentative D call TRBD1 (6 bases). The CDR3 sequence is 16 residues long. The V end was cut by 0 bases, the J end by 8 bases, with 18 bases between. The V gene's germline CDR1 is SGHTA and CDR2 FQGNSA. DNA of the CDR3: TGTGCCAGCAGCTTAGCGACCCCCGAACGAGGGGGTACGCAGTATTTT. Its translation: CASSLATPERGGTQYF.

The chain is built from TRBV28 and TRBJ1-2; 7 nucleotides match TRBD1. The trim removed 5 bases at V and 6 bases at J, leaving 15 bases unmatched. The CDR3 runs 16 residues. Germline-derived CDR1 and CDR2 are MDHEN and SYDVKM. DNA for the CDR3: TGTGCCAGCAGTCAACTATACGACAGGGAACGCCATGGCTACACCTTC. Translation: CASSQLYDRERHGYTF.

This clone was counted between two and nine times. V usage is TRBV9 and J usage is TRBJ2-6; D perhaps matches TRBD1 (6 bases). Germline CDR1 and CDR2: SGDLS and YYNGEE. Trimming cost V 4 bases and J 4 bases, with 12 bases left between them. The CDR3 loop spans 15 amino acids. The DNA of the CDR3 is TGTGCCAGCAGCATGACAGGTAACGGGGCCAACGTCCTGACTTTC. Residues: CASSMTGNGANVLTF.

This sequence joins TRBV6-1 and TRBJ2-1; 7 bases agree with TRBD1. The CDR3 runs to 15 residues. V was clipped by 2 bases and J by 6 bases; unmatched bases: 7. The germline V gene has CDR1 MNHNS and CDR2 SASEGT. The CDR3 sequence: CASSELGGTGNEQFF. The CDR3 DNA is TGTGCCAGCAGTGAATTAGGGGGCACGGGCAATGAGCAGTTCTTC.

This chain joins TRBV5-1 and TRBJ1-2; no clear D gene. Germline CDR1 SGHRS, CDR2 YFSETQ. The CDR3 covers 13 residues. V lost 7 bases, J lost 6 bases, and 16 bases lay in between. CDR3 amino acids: CASEGNWRHGYTF. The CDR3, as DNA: TGCGCCAGCGAGGGCAACTGGAGGCATGGCTACACCTTC.

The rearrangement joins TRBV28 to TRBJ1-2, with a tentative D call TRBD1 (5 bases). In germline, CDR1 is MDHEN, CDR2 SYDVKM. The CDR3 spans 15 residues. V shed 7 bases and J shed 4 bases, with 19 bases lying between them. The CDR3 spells CASNPLGEGFYGYTF. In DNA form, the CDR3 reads TGTGCCAGCAACCCCCTAGGGGAAGGCTTCTATGGCTACACCTTC.

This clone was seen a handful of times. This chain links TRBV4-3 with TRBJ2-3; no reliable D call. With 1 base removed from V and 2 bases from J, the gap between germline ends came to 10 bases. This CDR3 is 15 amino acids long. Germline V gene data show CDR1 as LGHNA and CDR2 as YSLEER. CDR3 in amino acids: CASSQGTYNTDTQYF. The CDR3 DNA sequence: TGCGCCAGCAGCCAAGGAACTTATAACACAGATACGCAGTATTTT.

This chain's CDR3 is CASSTRDRGPYEQYF. CDR3 nucleotide sequence: TGTGCCAGCAGTACCCGGGACAGGGGGCCCTACGAGCAGTACTTC. This rearrangement joins TRBV6-5 to TRBJ2-7, with 12 positions matching TRBD1. The CDR3 is 15 amino acids. J was trimmed by 2 bases and V by 5 bases; bases with no gene match: 4. CDR1 is MNHEY and CDR2 is SVGAGI in the germline V gene.

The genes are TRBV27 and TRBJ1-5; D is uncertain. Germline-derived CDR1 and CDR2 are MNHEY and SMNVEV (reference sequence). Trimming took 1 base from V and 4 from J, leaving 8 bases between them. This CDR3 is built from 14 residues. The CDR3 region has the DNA TGTGCCAGCAGTTTATTGGGCACAAATCAGCCCCAGCATTTT. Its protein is CASSLLGTNQPQHF.

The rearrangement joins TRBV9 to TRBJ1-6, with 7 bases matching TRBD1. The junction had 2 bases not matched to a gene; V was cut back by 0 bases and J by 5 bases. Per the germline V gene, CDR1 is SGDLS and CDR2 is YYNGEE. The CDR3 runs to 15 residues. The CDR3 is CASSVAGTDNSPLHF. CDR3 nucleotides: TGTGCCAGCAGCGTAGCCGGGACAGATAATTCACCCCTCCACTTT.

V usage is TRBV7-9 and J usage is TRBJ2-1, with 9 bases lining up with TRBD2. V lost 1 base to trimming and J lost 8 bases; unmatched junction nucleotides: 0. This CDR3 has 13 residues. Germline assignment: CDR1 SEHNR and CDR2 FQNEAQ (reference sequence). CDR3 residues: CASSLVAGDEQFF. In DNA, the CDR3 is TGTGCCAGCAGCTTAGTAGCGGGAGATGAGCAGTTCTTC. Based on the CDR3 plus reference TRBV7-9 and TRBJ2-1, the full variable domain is DTGVSQNPRHKITKRGQNVTFRCDPISEHNRLYWYRQTLGQGPEFLTYFQNEAQLEKSRLLSDRFSAERPKGSFSTLEIQRTEQGDSAMYLCASSLVAGDEQFFGPGTRLTVL.

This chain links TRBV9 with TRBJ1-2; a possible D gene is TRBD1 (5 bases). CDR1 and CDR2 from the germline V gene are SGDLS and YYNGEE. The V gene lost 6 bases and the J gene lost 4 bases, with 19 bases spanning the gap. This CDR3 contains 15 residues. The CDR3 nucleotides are TGTGCCAGCACCGAGGGTGCGGGGCAAGGCTATGGCTACACCTTC. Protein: CASTEGAGQGYGYTF.

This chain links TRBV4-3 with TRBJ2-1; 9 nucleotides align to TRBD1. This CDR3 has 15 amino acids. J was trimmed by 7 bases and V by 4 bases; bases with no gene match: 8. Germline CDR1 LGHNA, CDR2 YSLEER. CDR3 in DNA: TGCGCCAGCAGCCTCGGACAGGGGAGAATAAATGAGCAGTTCTTC. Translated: CASSLGQGRINEQFF.

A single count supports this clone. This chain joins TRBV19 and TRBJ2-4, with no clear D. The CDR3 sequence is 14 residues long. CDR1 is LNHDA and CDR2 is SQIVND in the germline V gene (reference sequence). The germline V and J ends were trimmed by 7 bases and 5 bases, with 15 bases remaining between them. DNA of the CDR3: TGTGCCAGTATCCTCTTTGTACTCGAAAACATTCAGTACTTC. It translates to CASILFVLENIQYF.

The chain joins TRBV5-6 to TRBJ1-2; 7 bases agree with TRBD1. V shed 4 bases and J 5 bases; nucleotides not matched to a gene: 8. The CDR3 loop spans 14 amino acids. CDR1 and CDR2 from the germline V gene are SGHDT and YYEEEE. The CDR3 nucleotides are TGTGCCAGCAGCCCAGGTGGGACAGCGTATGGCTACACCTTC. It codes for CASSPGGTAYGYTF.

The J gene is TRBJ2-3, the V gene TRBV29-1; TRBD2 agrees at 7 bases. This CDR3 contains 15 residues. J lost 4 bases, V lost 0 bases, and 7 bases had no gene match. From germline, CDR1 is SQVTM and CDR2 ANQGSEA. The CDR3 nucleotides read TGCAGCGTTGAAGATGGGGGGAGGGCCCCAGATACGCAGTATTTT. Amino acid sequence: CSVEDGGRAPDTQYF.

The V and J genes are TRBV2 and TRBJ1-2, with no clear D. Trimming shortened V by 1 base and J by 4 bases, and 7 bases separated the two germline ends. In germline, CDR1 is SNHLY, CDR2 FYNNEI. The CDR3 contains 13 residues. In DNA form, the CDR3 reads TGTGCCAGCAGTGAAGTTTCGGGCTATGGCTACACCTTC. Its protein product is CASSEVSGYGYTF.

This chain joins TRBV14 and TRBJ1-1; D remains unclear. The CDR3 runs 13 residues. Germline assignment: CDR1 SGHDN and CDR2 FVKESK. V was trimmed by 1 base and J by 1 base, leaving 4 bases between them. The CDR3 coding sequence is TGTGCCAGCAGCCAAGGACAGAACACTGAAGCTTTCTTT. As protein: CASSQGQNTEAFF.

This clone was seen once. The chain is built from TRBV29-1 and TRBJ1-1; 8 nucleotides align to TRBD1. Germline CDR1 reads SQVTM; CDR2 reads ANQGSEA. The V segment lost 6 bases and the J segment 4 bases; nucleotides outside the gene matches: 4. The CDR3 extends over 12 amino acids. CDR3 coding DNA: TGCAGCGTCTCTACAGGGGGCACTGAAGCTTTCTTT. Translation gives CSVSTGGTEAFF.

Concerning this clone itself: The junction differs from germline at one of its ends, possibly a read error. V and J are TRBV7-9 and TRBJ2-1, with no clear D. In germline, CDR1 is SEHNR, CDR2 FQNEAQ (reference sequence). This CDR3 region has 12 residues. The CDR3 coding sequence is TGTTCCAGCAGCTTACAAAACAATGAGCAGTTCTTC. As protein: CSSSLQNNEQFF.

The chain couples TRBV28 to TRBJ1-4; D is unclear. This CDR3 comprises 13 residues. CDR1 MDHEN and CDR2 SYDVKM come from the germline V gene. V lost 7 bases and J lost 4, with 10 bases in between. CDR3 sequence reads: CASNGALNEKLFF. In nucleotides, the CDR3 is TGTGCCAGCAACGGAGCCCTTAATGAAAAACTGTTTTTT.

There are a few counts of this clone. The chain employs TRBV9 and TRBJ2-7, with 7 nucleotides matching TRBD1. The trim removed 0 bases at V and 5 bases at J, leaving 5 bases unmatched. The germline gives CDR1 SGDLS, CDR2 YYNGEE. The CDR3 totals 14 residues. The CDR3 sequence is CASSVDTGADEQYF. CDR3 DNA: TGTGCCAGCAGCGTAGATACAGGGGCGGACGAGCAGTACTTC.

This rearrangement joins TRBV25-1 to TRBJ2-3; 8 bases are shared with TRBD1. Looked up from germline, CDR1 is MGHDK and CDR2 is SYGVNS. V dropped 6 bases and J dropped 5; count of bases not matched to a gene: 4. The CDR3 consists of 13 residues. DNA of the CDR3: TGTGCCAGCAGAACGACAGGGGTAGATACGCAGTATTTT. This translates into CASRTTGVDTQYF.